The 4 T cell receptor beta chains reported below all come from one sample, sequenced in a study of response to subunit inactivated influenza vaccine. TCRdb processed the RT-PCR reads anew with MiXCR; each CDR3 protein has one entry. The sample records some 850,000 distinct CDR3 sequences, about 18% being singletons. The sample was PBMCs from blood, taken more than 4 days after vaccination. The receptors were gathered from a man aged 50-60 years who received an inactivated influenza vaccine.

The genes are TRBV12-3 or TRBV12-4 and TRBJ2-7; D possibly corresponds to TRBD1 (5 bases). V lost 5 bases to trimming and J lost 4 bases, with 12 bases between them. The length of the CDR3 is 13 residues. CDR3 coding DNA: TGTGCCAGCAGTCATGGAAAGGGGTACGAGCAGTACTTC. The encoded protein is CASSHGKGYEQYF.

In its sample, this clonotype was seen many times. V and J are TRBV7-6 and TRBJ2-1, with 12 bases matching TRBD2. V was pared by 5 bases and J by 8 bases, with 7 bases of the junction left unmatched. CDR3 length equals 15 residues. Germline lookup yields CDR1 SGHVS and CDR2 FNYEAQ. Here the CDR3 DNA reads TGTGCCAGCAGCGCCCTAGCGGGGGGGCCTGATGAGCAGTTCTTC. Amino acids: CASSALAGGPDEQFF.

This chain joins TRBV6-2 or TRBV6-3 and TRBJ2-5; D is perhaps TRBD2 (7 bases). Trimming pared 5 bases from V and 4 bases from J, leaving 17 bases between. The CDR3 loop spans 15 amino acids. The V gene's germline CDR1 is MNHEY and CDR2 SVGEGT. Here the CDR3 DNA reads TGTGCCAGCAGTCCACCGGGGAGGGGGGGAGAGACCCAGTACTTC. Protein: CASSPPGRGGETQYF.

This clonotype was detected a few times. The V call is TRBV10-2, the J call TRBJ2-7, with 11 positions matching TRBD1. With V trimmed by 9 bases and J by 5 bases, 15 bases remained unmatched. CDR1 and CDR2 from the germline V gene are WSHSY and SAAADI. The CDR3 sequence is 16 residues long. The CDR3, as DNA: TGCGCCAGTAAGTCACACCGGGACAGGGGGGTTCACGAGCAGTACTTC. This encodes CASKSHRDRGVHEQYF.